The 14 T cell receptor beta chains in this list originate from one sample, sequenced in a study of blood T cell repertoires in COVID-19. The method was immunoSEQ multiplex PCR; TCRdb's version includes in-frame clones alone and lacks a portion of them. The sample holds tens of thousands of clones, approximately 84% seen once. Sequenced: peripheral blood. Receptors originate from a man aged 40-49 years with COVID-19, enrolled during active disease.

The genes are TRBV7-9 and TRBJ2-6; D is unresolved. The germline V gene has CDR1 SEHNR and CDR2 FQNEAQ (reference sequence). The CDR3 is made up of 17 amino acids. V shed 5 bases and J shed 2 bases, with 16 bases lying between them. CDR3 sequence (DNA): TGTGCCAGCAGCCTGAATTGGCGGATCGCTGGGGCCAACGTCCTGACTTTC. It translates to CASSLNWRIAGANVLTF.

This clone is deemed medium-sized (0.01 to 0.1%). Compared with germline, one end of the junction differs, possibly owing to a read error. The chain uses TRBV11-2 and TRBJ1-1; 7 nucleotides line up with TRBD1. Germline values: CDR1 SGHAT, CDR2 FQNNGV. The CDR3 is made up of 16 amino acids. CDR3 residues: CASSVDLRQGHTEAFF. The DNA of the CDR3 is TGTGCCAGCAGCGTAGACCTAAGACAGGGCCACACTGAAGCTTTCTTT.

The chain links TRBV18 to TRBJ2-3; 7 bases line up with TRBD2. Germline V gene lookup returns CDR1 KGHSH and CDR2 LQKENI. V lost 3 bases and J lost 8; bases outside the gene matches: 5. The CDR3 spans 13 residues. The CDR3 loop reads CASSPGGDPTQYF. CDR3 sequence (DNA): TGTGCCAGCTCACCGGGGGGGGATCCTACGCAGTATTTT.

The chain employs TRBV3-1 (or the pseudogene TRBV3-2) and TRBJ1-2, with 12 nucleotides matching TRBD1. V dropped 0 bases and J dropped 8; count of bases not matched to a gene: 7. This CDR3 comprises 16 residues. Germline-derived CDR1 and CDR2 are LGHDT and YNNKEL (reference sequence). The CDR3 sequence is CASSQEEGQGAGGYTF. The CDR3 DNA reads TGTGCCAGCAGCCAAGAAGAGGGACAGGGGGCGGGCGGCTACACCTTC.

This chain connects TRBV7-3 to TRBJ2-5; 7 bases are a match to TRBD2. Germline assignment: CDR1 SGHTA and CDR2 FQGTGA. The V and J ends lost 2 bases and 5 bases, in that order; junction bases with no gene match: 5. The CDR3 is made up of 14 amino acids. The CDR3 DNA reads TGTGCCAGCAGCTTAGGGGCGGGGGACGAGACCCAGTACTTC. Its translation is CASSLGAGDETQYF.

The CDR3 bases are TGTGCCAGCAGCCGCGGAAGGGCCAGGGACACAGATACGCAGTATTTT. This sequence encodes CASSRGRARDTDTQYF. This rearrangement joins TRBV9 to TRBJ2-3; tentatively, D is TRBD1 (5 bases). From germline, CDR1 is SGDLS and CDR2 YYNGEE. This CDR3 comprises 16 residues. V lost 4 bases and J 2 bases, leaving 17 bases between the germline ends.

The chain uses TRBV28 and TRBJ2-1, with 7 bases matching TRBD1. Germline lookup yields CDR1 MDHEN and CDR2 SYDVKM. This CDR3 contains 13 residues. The V gene end was trimmed by 9 bases and the J gene end by 0 bases; junction bases not matched to a gene: 2. The CDR3 region has the DNA TGTGCCAGTAGACAGGGCTCCTACAATGAGCAGTTCTTC. It specifies CASRQGSYNEQFF.

This chain joins TRBV9 and TRBJ1-1; 8 bases match TRBD1. Per germline, CDR1 SGDLS and CDR2 YYNGEE. This CDR3 region has 14 residues. V lost 2 bases and J lost 4; bases outside the gene matches: 4. CDR3 protein: CASSVVTGGTEAFF. CDR3 coding DNA: TGTGCCAGCAGCGTGGTAACAGGGGGCACTGAAGCTTTCTTT. Complete variable domain (other parts from reference TRBV9 and TRBJ1-1): DSGVTQTPKHLITATGQRVTLRCSPRSGDLSVYWYQQSLDQGLQFLIQYYNGEERAKGNILERFSAQQFPDLHSELNLSSLELGDSALYFCASSVVTGGTEAFFGQGTRLTVV.

The chain carries TRBV11-2 and TRBJ2-5, with 9 nucleotides matching TRBD2. This CDR3 contains 16 residues. Trimming removed 5 bases from V and 1 base from J; junction bases left unmatched: 8. Looked up from germline, CDR1 is SGHAT and CDR2 is FQNNGV. This CDR3 is CASSLGAGGLQETQYF. DNA for the CDR3: TGTGCCAGCAGCCTGGGAGCGGGGGGCCTCCAAGAGACCCAGTACTTC. Together with reference TRBV11-2 and TRBJ2-5, the CDR3 gives the full variable domain: EAGVAQSPRYKIIEKRQSVAFWCNPISGHATLYWYQQILGQGPKLLIQFQNNGVVDDSQLPKDRFSAERLKGVDSTLKIQPAKLEDSAVYLCASSLGAGGLQETQYFGPGTRLLVL.

This clone was seen only a few times. One end of the junction does not line up with germline, which may come from a read error. The rearrangement links TRBV7-7 to TRBJ1-3; TRBD1 might be the D (5 bases). Germline CDR1 reads SSHAT; CDR2 reads FNYEAQ (reference sequence). This CDR3 has 9 amino acids. The CDR3 DNA reads TGTGCCACCACATGGTCAGGGCCCTTT. Protein: CATTWSGPF.

This sequence joins TRBV10-1 and TRBJ2-1, with 10 bases fitting TRBD2. V shed 6 bases, J shed 9 bases, and the junction held 8 bases outside the gene matches. Germline lookup yields CDR1 WNHNN and CDR2 SYGVQD (reference sequence). The CDR3 loop spans 14 amino acids. CDR3 sequence (DNA): TGCGCCAGCAGAAGCGGGGGGGCGGGCGGTGAGCAGTTCTTC. Translation: CASRSGGAGGEQFF.

The chain uses TRBV5-4 and TRBJ1-1; 7 nucleotides align to TRBD1. The CDR3 is 15 residues long. The germline V gene encodes CDR1 SGHNT and CDR2 YYREEE (reference sequence). Unmatched junction bases numbered 3, after V lost 1 base and J lost 0 bases. As DNA, the CDR3 is TGTGCCAGCAGCTTGCCGGGACAGATGAACACTGAAGCTTTCTTT. Protein product: CASSLPGQMNTEAFF.

The rearrangement links TRBV28 to TRBJ2-5; 9 bases agree with TRBD1. Losses at the gene ends were 3 bases for V and 5 bases for J; bases not matched to a gene: 10. In germline, CDR1 is MDHEN, CDR2 SYDVKM. There are 16 residues in the CDR3. The CDR3 is CASSFPQGAGGETQYF. Here the CDR3 DNA reads TGTGCCAGCAGTTTCCCACAGGGGGCGGGTGGGGAGACCCAGTACTTC.

CDR3 residues: CASSPGRTQNTEAFF. The CDR3 DNA reads as TGTGCCAGCAGCCCCGGCAGGACACAAAACACTGAAGCTTTCTTT. This chain joins TRBV16 and TRBJ1-1; TRBD1 might be the D (5 bases). The length of the CDR3 is 15 residues. V shed 4 bases and J shed 2 bases, with 14 bases lying between them. Looked up from germline, CDR1 is KGHSY and CDR2 is FQNENV.